Sequencing of this TCR beta chain was carried out in a study of T cells in Graves' hyperthyroidism and ophthalmopathy. Broader study findings: Peripheral blood also featured most of the thyroid clonotypes expanded above 0.001. A 13 V-J signature model discriminated ophthalmopathy versus stable hyperthyroidism.

Template material for amplifying TCR beta CDR3 regions consisted of RNA transcripts. During a first-round RT-PCR of the TCR CDR3, the HTBI primer set was used. MiXCR, run by TCRdb on the multiplex PCR reads, gives a single entry per CDR3 protein. The profile shows some 700,000 distinct CDR3 sequences, 15% to 20% of them singletons. The CDR3 is 15 amino acids. In germline, CDR1 is DFQATT, CDR2 SNEGSKA (reference sequence). V gave up 1 base and J gave up 0 bases; unmatched junction bases: 4. This clonotype appeared many times. Antigen: not known. No progression to ophthalmopathy during 18 months of follow-up defined stable disease.

Material: blood. This receptor was taken from a man in his forties or fifties with Graves' hyperthyroidism. The rearrangement uses TRBV20-1 and TRBJ2-7; 9 nucleotides match TRBD2. The CDR3 sequence: CSARASGIPSYEQYF. Written as DNA, the CDR3 is TGCAGTGCTAGAGCTAGCGGGATCCCCTCCTACGAGCAGTACTTC.